One and the same sample provided the 28 T cell receptor beta chains below, sequenced in a study of blood T cell repertoires in COVID-19. Only in-frame clones appear in the TCRdb table, and some are missing; sequencing was by immunoSEQ multiplex PCR. The table shows about 40,000 clones, with over 75% occurring only once. Sequenced material: peripheral blood. Every receptor here comes from a man aged 80 or over with active or convalescent COVID-19.

J is TRBJ1-5 and V is TRBV7-2, with D possibly matching TRBD1 (6 bases). The germline V and J ends were trimmed by 2 bases and 4 bases, with 9 bases remaining between them. Germline loops: CDR1 SGHTA, CDR2 FQGNSA. The CDR3 sequence is 14 residues long. The chain's CDR3 is CASSLRTANQPQHF. The CDR3 DNA sequence: TGTGCCAGCAGCTTAAGGACAGCTAATCAGCCCCAGCATTTT.

This chain joins TRBV7-2 and TRBJ1-1, with D possibly TRBD1 on 6 matching bases. V shed 5 bases and J shed 1 base, with 17 bases lying between them. CDR1 is SGHTA, CDR2 FQGNSA, per germline. CDR3 size: 16 residues. In DNA form, the CDR3 reads TGTGCCAGCAGCACCCAGCCCCCGGGACAGAACACTGAAGCTTTCTTT. Translating it yields CASSTQPPGQNTEAFF.

In DNA, the CDR3 is TGTGCCACCAGTGAGGGACTAAGCACAGATACGCAGTATTTT. It encodes CATSEGLSTDTQYF. The V gene is TRBV24-1, the J gene TRBJ2-3; 7 bases match TRBD2. Germline V gene lookup returns CDR1 KGHDR and CDR2 SFDVKD. The CDR3 has 14 amino acids. The V segment lost 4 bases and the J segment 0 bases; nucleotides outside the gene matches: 0.

This chain joins TRBV7-2 and TRBJ1-5; TRBD1 is a possible D gene (6 bases). This CDR3 contains 15 residues. The V gene lost 1 base and the J gene lost 6 bases, with 13 bases spanning the gap. CDR1 and CDR2 (germline): SGHTA, FQGNSA. CDR3 in amino acids: CASSLVISGAQPQHF. The CDR3 nucleotides are TGTGCCAGCAGCTTAGTGATATCAGGGGCTCAGCCCCAGCATTTT. Full variable domain (outside the CDR3, taken from reference TRBV7-2 and TRBJ1-5): GAGVSQSPSNKVTEKGKDVELRCDPISGHTALYWYRQSLGQGLEFLIYFQGNSAPDKSGLPSDRFSAERTGGSVSTLTIQRTQQEDSAVYLCASSLVISGAQPQHFGDGTRLSIL.

The CDR3 DNA reads TGTGCCAGCAGCCTCGAAGAGCACACTGAAGCTTTCTTT. It specifies CASSLEEHTEAFF. The chain links TRBV14 to TRBJ1-1; D is unresolved. Germline V CDR1 and CDR2: SGHDN, FVKESK. The CDR3 consists of 13 residues. Trimming left V 4 bases short and J 3 bases short, with 9 bases between.

This clone came up once. The rearrangement joins TRBV18 to TRBJ2-5, with D tentatively TRBD1 (5 bases). The CDR3 extends over 15 amino acids. The germline V gene encodes CDR1 KGHSH and CDR2 LQKENI. V lost 0 bases and J 5 bases, leaving 13 bases between the germline ends. CDR3 nucleotide sequence: TGTGCCAGCTCACCACCGGGCAGGGCCAAGGAGACCCAGTACTTC. It translates to CASSPPGRAKETQYF. Full variable domain (rest looked up from reference TRBV18 and TRBJ2-5): NAGVMQNPRHLVRRRGQEARLRCSPMKGHSHVYWYRQLPEEGLKFMVYLQKENIIDESGMPKERFSAEFPKEGPSILRIQQVVRGDSAAYFCASSPPGRAKETQYFGPGTRLLVL.

V gene TRBV19 combines with J gene TRBJ1-3; TRBD1 is a possible D gene (6 bases). Germline assignment: CDR1 LNHDA and CDR2 SQIVND (reference sequence). Trimming pared 6 bases from V and 4 bases from J, leaving 13 bases between. This CDR3 comprises 14 residues. The CDR3 nucleotides read TGTGCCAGTAGACAACAGGGCTCCGGAAACACCATATATTTT. Its protein product is CASRQQGSGNTIYF.

DNA for the CDR3: TGTGCCACCAGCAGAACATCTCAAGGAGTCAAAAACATTCAGTACTTC. It yields the protein CATSRTSQGVKNIQYF. This sequence joins TRBV15 and TRBJ2-4; the D is unclear. Per germline, CDR1 LNHNV and CDR2 YYDKDF (reference sequence). The ends were cut back, 2 bases at V and 3 bases at J, with 14 bases in the middle. This CDR3 has 16 amino acids.

The rearrangement joins TRBV7-8 to TRBJ1-1, with 7 bases lining up with TRBD1. The CDR3 runs 16 residues. Germline assignment: CDR1 SGHVS and CDR2 FQNEAQ. The trim removed 4 bases at V and 6 bases at J, leaving 14 bases unmatched. This CDR3 reads CASSSRATGFKAEAFF. CDR3 coding DNA: TGTGCCAGCAGCTCAAGAGCGACAGGGTTTAAGGCTGAAGCTTTCTTT.

The chain has TRBV7-9 and TRBJ2-3; 7 bases match TRBD2. Germline assignment: CDR1 SEHNR and CDR2 FQNEAQ (reference sequence). Germline trimming cut 5 bases from V and 2 bases from J; bases unmatched to any gene: 13. This CDR3 comprises 17 residues. CDR3 in amino acids: CASSLQWGGVPTDTQYF. CDR3 bases: TGTGCCAGCAGCCTCCAGTGGGGAGGGGTCCCCACAGATACGCAGTATTTT.

The sample holds one count of this clone. The rearrangement uses TRBV7-9 and TRBJ1-1; D might be TRBD1 (5 bases). In germline, CDR1 is SEHNR, CDR2 FQNEAQ (reference sequence). Trimming removed 8 bases from V and 0 bases from J, with 22 bases in between. The CDR3 is 17 amino acids. The CDR3: CASYPWGSSSMNTEAFF. CDR3 sequence (DNA): TGTGCCAGCTACCCCTGGGGCAGTTCCTCTATGAACACTGAAGCTTTCTTT.

V usage is TRBV3-1 (or the pseudogene TRBV3-2) and J usage is TRBJ1-5; D not resolved. Germline lookup yields CDR1 LGHDT and CDR2 YNNKEL (reference sequence). Trimming shortened V by 1 base and J by 6 bases, and 7 bases separated the two germline ends. The CDR3 has 13 amino acids. The CDR3 DNA is TGTGCCAGCAGCCAAGGGAGTACTCAGCCCCAGCATTTT. Amino acids: CASSQGSTQPQHF.

The chain uses TRBV21-1 and TRBJ2-2; TRBD2 is the table's D call, not checked against the DNA. TRBV21-1 is flagged as a pseudogene. This CDR3 has 17 amino acids. This chain's CDR3 is CASSKRWEGRRCGELFF. The CDR3 DNA follows: TGTGCCAGCAGCAAAAGGTGGGAGGGCCGACGTTGCGGGGAGCTGTTTTTT.

V and J are TRBV20-1 and TRBJ1-3; tentatively, D is TRBD1 (6 bases). V dropped 6 bases and J dropped 0 bases, with 18 bases sitting between them. Germline V gives CDR1 DFQATT, CDR2 SNEGSKA (reference sequence). The CDR3 is made up of 16 amino acids. CDR3: CSASTGGVHSGNTIYF. The CDR3 DNA is TGCAGTGCCAGTACGGGGGGCGTACACTCTGGAAACACCATATATTTT.

This chain connects TRBV30 to TRBJ1-2, with 8 bases lining up with TRBD1. After removal of 8 bases from V and 7 bases from J, the junction contained 18 bases not matched to a gene. Per germline, CDR1 GTSNPN and CDR2 SVGIG (reference sequence). The CDR3 is 15 amino acids. The CDR3 nucleotides are TGTGCCGACACGCGCCTAAGACAGGGGAGCGCTGGCTACACCTTC. Its translation is CADTRLRQGSAGYTF.

This CDR3 is CASSYETGYGYTF. The DNA for the CDR3 is TGTGCCAGCAGTTACGAGACAGGGTATGGCTACACCTTC. The chain combines TRBV6-6 with TRBJ1-2, with TRBD1 identical over 7 bases. The CDR3 has 13 residues. Germline lookup yields CDR1 MNHNY and CDR2 SVGAGI (reference sequence). V trimming: 2 bases; J trimming: 5 bases; junction bases outside the gene matches: 2.

This clone has only a few counts. V is TRBV10-3 and J is TRBJ2-1, with D possibly matching TRBD2 (5 bases). The ends were cut back, 4 bases at V and 6 bases at J, with 19 bases in the middle. Germline CDR1 reads ENHRY; CDR2 reads SYGVKD. CDR3 length equals 16 residues. The DNA of the CDR3 is TGTGCCATCAGTGCAACGTCGGGATTCTCCCTCAATGAGCAGTTCTTC. Protein product: CAISATSGFSLNEQFF.

The chain combines TRBV7-3 with TRBJ2-3, with TRBD2 identical over 14 bases. Germline assignment: CDR1 SGHTA and CDR2 FQGTGA. This CDR3 contains 16 residues. The V gene end was trimmed by 5 bases and the J gene end by 6 bases; junction bases not matched to a gene: 7. The CDR3 DNA is TGTGCCAGCAGCACGGGACTAGCGGGGGACGCGGATACGCAGTATTTT. Its protein product is CASSTGLAGDADTQYF.

This chain uses TRBV14 with TRBJ2-1; perhaps TRBD2 as D (7 bases). Germline assignment: CDR1 SGHDN and CDR2 FVKESK. This CDR3 region has 18 residues. Trimming removed 4 bases from V and 3 bases from J, with 22 bases in between. DNA for the CDR3: TGTGCCAGCAGCCCTGCGGGAGAGGGGGATCGCGTCTACAATGAGCAGTTCTTC. Residues: CASSPAGEGDRVYNEQFF.

The J gene is TRBJ2-5, the V gene TRBV18; a possible D gene is TRBD1 (6 bases). Germline V gene sequence: CDR1 KGHSH, CDR2 LQKENI. The V and J ends lost 3 bases and 2 bases respectively, with 13 bases between them. The CDR3 totals 15 residues. This CDR3 reads CASSPRGDEQETQYF. The CDR3 DNA follows: TGTGCCAGCTCACCCAGGGGAGATGAACAAGAGACCCAGTACTTC. The variable domain in full, with the rest retrieved from reference TRBV18 and TRBJ2-5, is NAGVMQNPRHLVRRRGQEARLRCSPMKGHSHVYWYRQLPEEGLKFMVYLQKENIIDESGMPKERFSAEFPKEGPSILRIQQVVRGDSAAYFCASSPRGDEQETQYFGPGTRLLVL.

The chain uses TRBV6-1 and TRBJ2-5; TRBD2 might be the D (7 bases). This CDR3 has 16 amino acids. CDR1 is MNHNS and CDR2 is SASEGT in the germline V gene. The V and J ends lost 0 bases and 4 bases respectively, with 15 bases between them. The CDR3 DNA reads TGTGCCAGCAGTGAAGCTGGGGGGGGGCGAGCAGAGACCCAGTACTTC. This sequence encodes CASSEAGGGRAETQYF.

The chain employs TRBV7-9 and TRBJ1-5; 10 bases agree with TRBD1. Germline values: CDR1 SEHNR, CDR2 FQNEAQ (reference sequence). The CDR3 runs 16 residues. V was clipped by 4 bases and J by 7 bases; unmatched bases: 10. CDR3 sequence: CASSYSGQGDRQPQHF. The CDR3 DNA reads TGTGCCAGCAGCTACTCTGGACAGGGGGATAGGCAGCCCCAGCATTTT.

The chain combines TRBV3-1 (or the pseudogene TRBV3-2) with TRBJ1-2; no clear D gene. Germline values: CDR1 LGHDT, CDR2 YNNKEL (reference sequence). V lost 3 bases to trimming and J lost 8 bases, with 22 bases between them. The CDR3 loop spans 16 amino acids. Here the CDR3 DNA reads TGTGCCAGCAGCCAGGAGATTAATCTACTATCTGGGGGCTACACCTTC. Its translation: CASSQEINLLSGGYTF.

V usage is TRBV19 and J usage is TRBJ2-3; a possible D gene is TRBD2 (6 bases). The germline V and J ends were trimmed by 7 bases and 2 bases, with 13 bases remaining between them. The CDR3 sequence is 14 residues long. The germline V gene has CDR1 LNHDA and CDR2 SQIVND (reference sequence). CDR3 in DNA: TGTGCCAGTAACCCTAGCGTGAACACAGATACGCAGTATTTT. Protein: CASNPSVNTDTQYF.

J is TRBJ2-3 and V is TRBV7-3; D gene unclear. Per the germline V gene, CDR1 is SGHTA and CDR2 is FQGTGA. The CDR3 spans 12 residues. V lost 6 bases and J lost 4, with 8 bases in between. In nucleotides, the CDR3 is TGTGCCAGCAGTTCCCCCGCAGATACGCAGTATTTT. This sequence encodes CASSSPADTQYF. Full variable domain (missing parts from reference TRBV7-3 and TRBJ2-3): GAGVSQTPSNKVTEKGKYVELRCDPISGHTALYWYRQSLGQGPEFLIYFQGTGAADDSGLPNDRFFAVRPEGSVSTLKIQRTERGDSAVYLCASSSPADTQYFGPGTRLTVL.

This clone was recorded only once. This chain joins TRBV9 and TRBJ2-7, with D unresolved. This CDR3 is built from 14 residues. The V gene lost 4 bases and the J gene lost 0 bases, with 11 bases spanning the gap. Germline assignment: CDR1 SGDLS and CDR2 YYNGEE. The CDR3: CASSPVQDSYEQYF. CDR3 nucleotides: TGTGCCAGCAGCCCCGTTCAGGACTCCTACGAGCAGTACTTC.

The chain links TRBV7-3 to TRBJ2-5; TRBD1 aligns across 7 bases. V was clipped by 0 bases and J by 4 bases; unmatched bases: 2. Germline assignment: CDR1 SGHTA and CDR2 FQGTGA. This CDR3 is 14 amino acids long. Here the CDR3 reads CASSLTAGGETQYF. DNA for the CDR3: TGTGCCAGCAGCTTAACGGCAGGGGGAGAGACCCAGTACTTC.

The chain joins TRBV5-1 to TRBJ1-4; a weak D match, TRBD1 (6 bases). Germline V gene sequence: CDR1 SGHRS, CDR2 YFSETQ. This CDR3 has 15 amino acids. Trimming stripped 3 bases from V and 2 bases from J, with 11 bases between. This CDR3 reads CASSSDSTTNEKLFF. DNA of the CDR3: TGCGCCAGCAGCTCGGACAGTACCACTAATGAAAAACTGTTTTTT. The entire variable domain, with the rest obtained from reference TRBV5-1 and TRBJ1-4, is as follows: KAGVTQTPRYLIKTRGQQVTLSCSPISGHRSVSWYQQTPGQGLQFLFEYFSETQRNKGNFPGRFSGRQFSNSRSEMNVSTLELGDSALYLCASSSDSTTNEKLFFGSGTQLSVL.